The entry below describes one T cell receptor (beta chain). CDR1 and CDR2 (germline): SGHTA, FQGTGA. Trimming left V 1 base short and J 0 bases short, with 9 bases between. This CDR3 is built from 16 residues. This sample stems from a study of T cell responses to AZD1222 COVID-19 vaccine. This table comes from immunoSEQ multiplex PCR, and its TCRdb copy is limited to in-frame clones, with some not included. In the table there are about 120,000 clones, approximately 90% of which are singletons. Specimen: peripheral blood, collected on day 0 of AZD1222 vaccination. The sequence was collected from an adult in good health. The chain employs TRBV7-3 and TRBJ2-2, with a weak D call TRBD1 (5 bases). Written as DNA, the CDR3 is TGTGCCAGCAGCTTAAACGGACACGCGAACACCGGGGAGCTGTTTTTT. Translated, it gives CASSLNGHANTGELFF.